The clone carrying this T cell receptor (beta chain) has only a few counts. These data come from a study of T cells in Graves' hyperthyroidism and ophthalmopathy. Amplification of TCR beta CDR3 regions used RNA as the template. The primer set for the first-round RT-PCR of the TCR CDR3 was HTBI. Each CDR3 protein gets one entry after TCRdb re-called the multiplex PCR reads with MiXCR. Of 330,000 or so distinct CDR3 sequences detected, roughly 19% appear once; the ten largest clones hold about two fifths. The V segment lost 4 bases and the J segment 10 bases; nucleotides outside the gene matches: 9. Germline V lookup: CDR1 LGHNA, CDR2 YNFKEQ. This CDR3 has 14 amino acids.

The sequence derives from a man in his fifties or sixties with Graves' ophthalmopathy. The sample was blood. The chain uses TRBV4-2 and TRBJ2-1; 8 bases agree with TRBD1. CDR3 protein: CASSPGGRGREQFF. CDR3 nucleotides: TGTGCCAGCAGCCCCGGTGGCAGGGGGCGAGAGCAGTTCTTC.